These 21 T cell receptor beta chains were all obtained from the same sample, sequenced in a study of T cells in Graves' hyperthyroidism and ophthalmopathy (dated by TCRdb to between 2018 and 2021). The library relied on multiplex PCR. TCRdb lists the instrument as Illumina HiSeq 2000. The TCR beta CDR3 regions were amplified from the RNA transcripts. For the first round of RT-PCR on the TCR CDR3, the HTBI primer set was used together with the Qiagen OneStep RT-PCR kit. Using fastp at Q25 and MiXCR, TCRdb reprocessed the public reads and kept productive beta chains. A single entry per CDR3 protein holds the most common genes and DNA from its merged rows. Counted in this sample were more than 300,000 distinct CDR3 sequences; approximately 15% of them appeared once. The biggest ten clones account for around 23% of the sample. The sample comprised blood. Receptors were obtained from a woman in her 30s with Graves' hyperthyroidism.

This clonotype was counted ten times or more. The chain uses TRBV28 and TRBJ2-7; a possible D gene is TRBD1 (6 bases). This CDR3 region has 14 residues. With 7 bases removed from V and 1 base from J, the gap between germline ends came to 14 bases. Germline V gives CDR1 MDHEN, CDR2 SYDVKM. The CDR3 DNA is TGTGCCAGCATCCCACAGGGTAGATCCTACGAGCAGTACTTC. It translates to CASIPQGRSYEQYF.

The rearrangement joins TRBV3-1 to TRBJ2-1; no clear D. This CDR3 comprises 14 residues. Germline V gives CDR1 LGHDT, CDR2 YNNKEL (reference sequence). The V gene lost 0 bases and the J gene lost 4 bases, with 7 bases spanning the gap. In DNA, the CDR3 is TGTGCCAGCAGCCAAGATCAAGTGTACAATGAGCAGTTCTTC. Translated: CASSQDQVYNEQFF.

As concerns this clonotype: A much larger clone lies a single base off, so this may be a read error. The genes are TRBV29-1 and TRBJ2-5; D might be TRBD2 (6 bases). The tail of the sequence fits TRBJ2-1 better, so the J call may be wrong. Germline values: CDR1 SQVTM, CDR2 ANQGSEA. This CDR3 has 12 amino acids. The CDR3 DNA is TGCAGCGTTGGGCGGGGCCAAGAGACCCAGTTCTTC. Translated: CSVGRGQETQFF.

This clonotype has more than one count but fewer than ten. The rearrangement joins TRBV5-1 to TRBJ2-2; 8 bases line up with TRBD1. CDR3 size: 18 residues. Losses at the gene ends were 4 bases for V and 4 bases for J; bases not matched to a gene: 15. The V gene's germline CDR1 is SGHRS and CDR2 YFSETQ. This CDR3 is CASSASQGASPITGELFF. DNA for the CDR3: TGCGCCAGCAGCGCATCTCAGGGGGCGTCGCCGATCACCGGGGAGCTGTTTTTT.

There are many counts of this clonotype. The chain links TRBV12-3 or TRBV12-4 to TRBJ1-1; weak D call: TRBD1 (6 bases). The V gene lost 6 bases and the J gene lost 3 bases, with 14 bases spanning the gap. This CDR3 spans 14 amino acids. CDR3 amino acids: CASRRRGPYTEAFF. The CDR3 bases are TGTGCCAGCAGGCGACGGGGGCCGTACACTGAAGCTTTCTTT.

The table lists this clonotype with a few counts. This sequence joins TRBV5-6 and TRBJ2-1; the D gene is possibly TRBD2 (6 bases). V lost 4 bases, J lost 0 bases, and 20 bases lay in between. The V gene's germline CDR1 is SGHDT and CDR2 YYEEEE. This CDR3 contains 18 residues. CDR3 nucleotides: TGTGCCAGCAGCCGGCGTCGGAGGCGGGGAAGCTCCTACAATGAGCAGTTCTTC. Its translation is CASSRRRRRGSSYNEQFF.

This clonotype was detected a few times. The chain combines TRBV9 with TRBJ2-1; 8 bases fit TRBD2. Germline trimming cut 1 base from V and 5 bases from J; bases unmatched to any gene: 5. There are 15 residues in the CDR3. Germline lookup yields CDR1 SGDLS and CDR2 YYNGEE. For the CDR3, the DNA is TGTGCCAGCAGCGTATCGGGAGGGCCCCACAATGAGCAGTTCTTC. It yields the protein CASSVSGGPHNEQFF.

This clonotype was observed a handful of times. This rearrangement joins TRBV12-3 or TRBV12-4 to TRBJ1-5; the D is unclear. With 5 bases removed from V and 7 bases from J, the gap between germline ends came to 21 bases. CDR3 size: 16 residues. The CDR3 loop is CASSHGSVLGGQPQHF. CDR3 nucleotides: TGTGCCAGCAGTCACGGTTCCGTGCTGGGAGGGCAGCCCCAGCATTTT.

This clonotype was observed many times. This chain uses TRBV12-3 or TRBV12-4 with TRBJ1-2, with 9 bases aligning to TRBD1. The CDR3 totals 15 residues. The J segment lost 4 bases and the V segment lost 0 bases, leaving 3 bases of the junction unmatched. CDR3 amino acids: CASSLAGQGIYGYTF. In nucleotides, the CDR3 is TGTGCCAGCAGTTTAGCGGGACAGGGTATCTATGGCTACACCTTC.

The table lists this clonotype with many counts. The CDR3 DNA reads TGTGCCAGCAGTGAACGCCCGGGAGAAAGACATGAGCAGTTCTTC. It specifies CASSERPGERHEQFF. The chain is built from TRBV6-1 and TRBJ2-1, with a weak D call TRBD2 (6 bases). Trimming took off 2 bases at V and 8 bases at J, with 16 bases between the two ends. The germline gives CDR1 MNHNS, CDR2 SASEGT. This CDR3 contains 15 residues.

The chain couples TRBV20-1 to TRBJ2-1; 7 bases line up with TRBD2. V was clipped by 7 bases and J by 0 bases; unmatched bases: 12. CDR1 DFQATT and CDR2 SNEGSKA come from the germline V gene (reference sequence). This CDR3 spans 16 amino acids. CDR3 nucleotides: TGCAGTGGGGGGGGTGGGGCAGGACTCTCCTACAATGAGCAGTTCTTC. Translation gives CSGGGGAGLSYNEQFF.

The CDR3, as DNA: TGTGCCAGCAGACGGGACAGATCCTACGAGCAGTACTTC. Protein: CASRRDRSYEQYF. V usage is TRBV12-3 or TRBV12-4 and J usage is TRBJ2-7, with 7 bases that match TRBD1. The V gene end was trimmed by 6 bases and the J gene end by 1 base; junction bases not matched to a gene: 3. This CDR3 has 13 residues.

In this sample, this clonotype turned up many times. The rearrangement joins TRBV7-9 to TRBJ2-3; 10 bases map to TRBD2. The CDR3 has 17 residues. CDR1 is SEHNR and CDR2 is FQNEAQ in the germline V gene (reference sequence). The trim removed 5 bases at V and 7 bases at J, leaving 15 bases unmatched. The CDR3, as DNA: TGTGCCAGCAGCCCTGGGAGGACTAGCGGCCTTCAGAATACGCAGTATTTT. This sequence encodes CASSPGRTSGLQNTQYF.

The chain uses TRBV6-2 or TRBV6-3 and TRBJ1-4; D remains ambiguous. The CDR3 has 14 residues. The ends were cut back, 8 bases at V and 2 bases at J, with 12 bases in the middle. The V gene's germline CDR1 is MNHEY and CDR2 SVGEGT. The CDR3 bases are TGTGCCAGCGCCGGAGACCACACTAATGAAAAACTGTTTTTT. Its protein is CASAGDHTNEKLFF.

In this sample, this clonotype turned up many times. The chain combines TRBV11-2 with TRBJ2-3, with TRBD2 matching 9 bases. The length of the CDR3 is 17 residues. Germline lookup yields CDR1 SGHAT and CDR2 FQNNGV. The ends lost 1 base at V and 0 bases at J; junction bases unmatched: 5. The CDR3 DNA reads as TGTGCCAGCAGCTTAGGTAGCGGGAGTTTGAGCACAGATACGCAGTATTTT. This translates into CASSLGSGSLSTDTQYF.

The sample holds a few counts of this clonotype. In nucleotides, the CDR3 is TGTGCCAGCCCGGAAGAGACCCAGTACTTC. Translating gives CASPEETQYF. The chain is built from TRBV19 and TRBJ2-5; no clear D. CDR3 length: 10 amino acids. The germline V gene has CDR1 LNHDA and CDR2 SQIVND (reference sequence). V lost 9 bases, J lost 3 bases, and 5 bases lay in between.

The CDR3, as DNA: TGTGCCAGCAGTTTAGATGCGGGGGACGAGCAGTACTTC. This sequence encodes CASSLDAGDEQYF. The chain has TRBV27 and TRBJ2-7, with 7 bases matching TRBD2. Germline assignment: CDR1 MNHEY and CDR2 SMNVEV (reference sequence). This CDR3 region has 13 residues. Unmatched junction bases numbered 3, after V lost 2 bases and J lost 5 bases.

The V gene is TRBV7-9, the J gene TRBJ2-1; D may be TRBD2 (5 bases). The V gene lost 5 bases and the J gene lost 4 bases, with 15 bases spanning the gap. The CDR3 has 15 residues. Germline V lookup: CDR1 SEHNR, CDR2 FQNEAQ (reference sequence). The CDR3 sequence is CASSPLKRQYNEQFF. The CDR3 region has the DNA TGTGCCAGCAGCCCCCTTAAGCGGCAGTACAATGAGCAGTTCTTC.

The genes are TRBV28 and TRBJ2-5, with 15 bases fitting TRBD2. The V and J ends lost 6 bases and 5 bases, in that order; junction bases with no gene match: 16. The CDR3 is made up of 19 amino acids. Per the germline V gene, CDR1 is MDHEN and CDR2 is SYDVKM. The CDR3: CASRTRTSGRAFSWETQYF. CDR3 nucleotides: TGTGCCAGCAGGACCCGGACTAGCGGGAGGGCCTTTTCTTGGGAGACCCAGTACTTC. The full variable domain, rest sourced from reference TRBV28 and TRBJ2-5, is DVKVTQSSRYLVKRTGEKVFLECVQDMDHENMFWYRQDPGLGLRLIYFSYDVKMKEKGDIPEGYSVSREKKERFSLILESASTNQTSMYLCASRTRTSGRAFSWETQYFGPGTRLLVL.

This clonotype was seen ten or more times. The J gene is TRBJ1-1, the V gene TRBV10-1, with TRBD1 matching over 9 bases. This CDR3 region has 16 residues. V dropped 6 bases and J dropped 4; count of bases not matched to a gene: 12. In germline, CDR1 is WNHNN, CDR2 SYGVQD (reference sequence). The DNA of the CDR3 is TGCGCCAGCAGCCCCTCAAAACAGGGGGCATTCACTGAAGCTTTCTTT. Translation gives CASSPSKQGAFTEAFF.

At least ten counts were recorded for this clonotype. The chain links TRBV28 to TRBJ2-6; D is ambiguous. Between the trimmed V and J ends, which lost 6 bases and 2 bases, there was a span of 5 bases. The CDR3 consists of 13 residues. CDR1 MDHEN and CDR2 SYDVKM come from the germline V gene. This CDR3 reads CASSLPGANVLTF. The CDR3 region has the DNA TGTGCCAGCAGCCTGCCTGGGGCCAACGTCCTGACTTTC.